These T cell receptor beta chains were read from a single sample in a study of OX40 agonist ivuxolimab in advanced cancers. Clones were sequenced by immunoSEQ multiplex PCR, and TCRdb holds only the in-frame ones, with some missing. The table records about 100,000 clones, 90% to 97% of them present only once. The material was CD4+ or CD8+ T cells sorted from blood, obtained in a trial of the OX40 agonist ivuxolimab. These receptors all come from an adult with an advanced solid tumor such as melanoma, head and neck, liver or kidney cancer. The CDR3 runs from the conserved cysteine through the conserved F or W. D genes are given only for firm matches. Only some rows state a clone size, as once, few, many or a class for expanded clones.

abundance: .; v_gene: TRBV7-9; d_gene: .; j_gene: TRBJ1-4; CDR3nt: TGTGCCACCCAGAAGCTTCTCAGGGAAAAACTGTTTTTT; CDR3aa: CATQKLLREKLFF
abundance: .; v_gene: TRBV4-3; d_gene: TRBD2; j_gene: TRBJ2-3; CDR3nt: TGCGCCAGCAGCCAAGACCTGGGGACTAGCATACCAGATACGCAGTATTTT; CDR3aa: CASSQDLGTSIPDTQYF
abundance: .; v_gene: TRBV4-3; d_gene: .; j_gene: TRBJ1-1; CDR3nt: TGCGCCAGCAGCCACTCCCTTTTACTGCCGAACACTGAAGCTTTCTTT; CDR3aa: CASSHSLLLPNTEAFF
abundance: .; v_gene: TRBV7-8; d_gene: .; j_gene: TRBJ1-4; CDR3nt: TGTGCCAGCAGCTTAGCCGGGGGAGCTAATGAAAAACTGTTTTTT; CDR3aa: CASSLAGGANEKLFF
abundance: .; v_gene: TRBV7-9; d_gene: .; j_gene: TRBJ2-1; CDR3nt: TGTGCCAGCAGCTTAGTGGGGGACCCATACAATGAGCAGTTCTTC; CDR3aa: CASSLVGDPYNEQFF
abundance: .; v_gene: TRBV2; d_gene: .; j_gene: TRBJ1-2; CDR3nt: TGTGCCAGCAGTGAAGCTGATGGGGGGGCGGGCTATGGCTACACCTTC; CDR3aa: CASSEADGGAGYGYTF
abundance: .; v_gene: TRBV19; d_gene: TRBD2; j_gene: TRBJ2-5; CDR3nt: TGTGCCAGTAGTCCGGGACTAGCGGGAGGGCCGGTGGAGACCCAGTACTTC; CDR3aa: CASSPGLAGGPVETQYF
abundance: .; v_gene: TRBV7-2; d_gene: .; j_gene: TRBJ2-7; CDR3nt: TGTGCCAGCAGTTCCCTAGCGTCCTACGAGCAGTACTTC; CDR3aa: CASSSLASYEQYF
abundance: .; v_gene: TRBV28; d_gene: TRBD1; j_gene: TRBJ2-7; CDR3nt: TGTGCCAGCAGGCTCGGGACAGGGTACGAGCAGTACTTC; CDR3aa: CASRLGTGYEQYF
abundance: .; v_gene: TRBV27; d_gene: TRBD2; j_gene: TRBJ2-7; CDR3nt: TGTGCCAGCAGTTTCGGCGGGGGGCCCTACGAGCAGTACTTC; CDR3aa: CASSFGGGPYEQYF
abundance: .; v_gene: TRBV7-9; d_gene: TRBD2; j_gene: TRBJ2-7; CDR3nt: TGTGCCAGCAGCTTAGCGCGAGGGACTAGCACCTACGAGCAGTACTTC; CDR3aa: CASSLARGTSTYEQYF
abundance: few; v_gene: TRBV11-3; d_gene: TRBD1; j_gene: TRBJ2-1; CDR3nt: TGTGCCAGCAGCTCCGCGGGACAGGGATTAGCCTACAATGAGCAGTTCTTC; CDR3aa: CASSSAGQGLAYNEQFF
abundance: .; v_gene: TRBV25-1; d_gene: TRBD2; j_gene: TRBJ2-7; CDR3nt: TGTGCCAGCAGCCCGGGACTAGCAGGCGAGCAGTACTTC; CDR3aa: CASSPGLAGEQYF
abundance: .; v_gene: TRBV28; d_gene: .; j_gene: TRBJ2-3; CDR3nt: TGTGCCAGCAGCCAGCGGGACAACTCTGCAGGAACTGTTCGCACAGATACGCAGTATTTT; CDR3aa: CASSQRDNSAGTVRTDTQYF
abundance: .; v_gene: TRBV7-9; d_gene: TRBD1; j_gene: TRBJ1-2; CDR3nt: TGTGCCAGCAGCTTAGACCCCGGGACAGTCTATGGCTACACCTTC; CDR3aa: CASSLDPGTVYGYTF
abundance: .; v_gene: TRBV6-5; d_gene: .; j_gene: TRBJ2-3; CDR3nt: TGTGCCAGCAGTTACTCTACTACAGATACGCAGTATTTT; CDR3aa: CASSYSTTDTQYF
abundance: .; v_gene: TRBV7-6; d_gene: .; j_gene: TRBJ2-2; CDR3nt: TGTGCCAGCAGCTTGATGAGGGGTGAGAACACCGGGGAGCTGTTTTTT; CDR3aa: CASSLMRGENTGELFF
abundance: .; v_gene: TRBV9; d_gene: .; j_gene: TRBJ2-2; CDR3nt: TGTGCCAGCAGCGTTGGGGGTGGTGGCACCGGGGAGCTGTTTTTT; CDR3aa: CASSVGGGGTGELFF
abundance: .; v_gene: TRBV7-3; d_gene: TRBD1; j_gene: TRBJ2-7; CDR3nt: TGTGCCAGCAGCCACGGGCGAAGGGGGCGGGAGCAGTACTTC; CDR3aa: CASSHGRRGREQYF
abundance: .; v_gene: TRBV19; d_gene: .; j_gene: TRBJ2-7; CDR3nt: TGTGCCAGTAGCGGGTCTCCAGGGCTCGAGCAGTACTTC; CDR3aa: CASSGSPGLEQYF
abundance: .; v_gene: TRBV19; d_gene: .; j_gene: TRBJ2-1; CDR3nt: TGTGCCACCCACCTCGGCTCACCTTCCAATGAGCAGTTCTTC; CDR3aa: CATHLGSPSNEQFF
abundance: .; v_gene: TRBV27; d_gene: .; j_gene: TRBJ2-1; CDR3nt: TGTGCCAGCAGCGACATAGCCTACAATGAGCAGTTCTTC; CDR3aa: CASSDIAYNEQFF
abundance: .; v_gene: TRBV6-1; d_gene: .; j_gene: TRBJ2-2; CDR3nt: TGTGCCAGCAGTTCCTTATTGAACACCGGGGAGCTGTTTTTT; CDR3aa: CASSSLLNTGELFF
abundance: once; v_gene: TRBV7-3; d_gene: TRBD1; j_gene: TRBJ1-1; CDR3nt: TGTGCCAGCAGCCCTACAGGGGATCATTTGGAAGCTTTCTTT; CDR3aa: CASSPTGDHLEAFF
abundance: .; v_gene: TRBV2; d_gene: .; j_gene: TRBJ2-1; CDR3nt: TGTGCCAGCAGGGGGATATACAATGAGCAGTTCTTC; CDR3aa: CASRGIYNEQFF
abundance: once; v_gene: TRBV27; d_gene: .; j_gene: TRBJ2-5; CDR3nt: TGTGCCAGCAGTTTCTTTGACTTTCCAGGGAAAGAGACCCAGTACTTC; CDR3aa: CASSFFDFPGKETQYF
abundance: .; v_gene: TRBV6-1; d_gene: .; j_gene: TRBJ1-1; CDR3nt: TGTGCCAGTAGTCCTCGGGGGGGACGGGACACTGAAGCTTTCTTT; CDR3aa: CASSPRGGRDTEAFF
abundance: .; v_gene: TRBV28; d_gene: TRBD1; j_gene: TRBJ2-2; CDR3nt: TGTGCCAGCAGTTTTCAGGGGGCGGGTCCGGGGACCGGGGAGCTGTTTTTT; CDR3aa: CASSFQGAGPGTGELFF
abundance: .; v_gene: TRBV9; d_gene: .; j_gene: TRBJ1-4; CDR3nt: TGTGCCAGCAGCCCCACCGGGGGGGAGGGTGAAAAACTGTTTTTT; CDR3aa: CASSPTGGEGEKLFF
abundance: .; v_gene: TRBV19; d_gene: TRBD1; j_gene: TRBJ2-1; CDR3nt: TGTGCCAGTAGCGAAGATGGGACAGGGCTGTACAATGAGCAGTTCTTC; CDR3aa: CASSEDGTGLYNEQFF
abundance: .; v_gene: TRBV7-9; d_gene: .; j_gene: TRBJ2-7; CDR3nt: TGTGCCAGCAGCCCCGGCAGGGTTTTGCACGAGCAGTACTTC; CDR3aa: CASSPGRVLHEQYF
abundance: .; v_gene: TRBV28; d_gene: .; j_gene: TRBJ1-2; CDR3nt: TGTGCCAGCAGCTTCCCCTCGGAGGGCTACACCTTC; CDR3aa: CASSFPSEGYTF